The following is a T cell receptor beta chain sequence with its context. The antigen it recognizes is unknown. Base qualities are not recorded, but no much larger clone differs from it by a single base. The source of the sample is a study of blood T cell repertoires in COVID-19 (dated by TCRdb to between 2020 and 2021). Study-wide context: Collaborator samples came from the United States, Italy and Spain and covered acute and convalescent phases of COVID-19. The prospective study material was composed of cDNA or gDNA derived from T cells, B-cell-depleted T cells, or PBMCs. Deeply sampled blood TCRbeta repertoires from subjects exposed to, actively infected with, or recovered from COVID-19 were included in the dataset. The repertoires were made available in a free public database intended to serve as a resource for research on the immune response to SARS-CoV-2. The samples were drawn from two sources: the first 160 participants of the ongoing ImmuneRACE study, and 1,254 subjects contributed by 6 global collaborators. The sample metadata nearly always contained a de-identified subject ID, COVID-19 status, age in years and sex. Where available, HLA class I and class II types were taken from metadata supplied by the sample provider and were not determined by assay-based typing.

One collaborating source in Seattle enrolled patients during active infection and followed them longitudinally through the course of disease. Whole blood was collected in K2EDTA tubes by collaborating institutions according to the institutions' own protocols. For TCRbeta analysis, collaborator samples were shipped as frozen whole blood, as isolated PBMCs, or as DNA extracted from either sample type. TCRbeta CDR3 regions were amplified from genomic DNA by means of the immunoSEQ Assay, a bias-controlled multiplex PCR. As for how the authors treated the data: Within the assay, amplification of reference gene primers was used to estimate how many nucleated cells each sample contained. To quantify the absolute abundance of each unique TCRbeta CDR3 rearrangement, sequence reads were collapsed and filtered. For each sample, productive Simpson clonality was calculated as the square root of Simpson's diversity index over productive rearrangements. TCRdb obtained this table from immuneACCESS and retained in-frame rearrangements with V and J assigned. These tables miss some clones; where compared with another copy, unresolved V genes account for less than half of the shortfall, and the remainder is unexplained. From that table come the V and J calls and clone size; the DNA was used to work out D and trimming. The sample table shows around 60,000 clones, and 55% to 75% are seen once. The top ten constitute around 4.9% of the sample.

General conclusions and limits of the study: The amount of clinical and demographic metadata varied by source and participant and was provided uncurated.

Material for sequencing was peripheral blood. The sequence was obtained from a woman in her 70s with COVID-19, enrolled during active disease.

The nucleotide sequence reads TGTGCCAGTAGTCCCGGGGGGGGCTATGGCTACACCTTC. Its protein product is CASSPGGGYGYTF. Recombination linked TRBV19 to TRBJ1-2; matching of 5 bases hints at TRBD1 as the D gene. CDR1 and CDR2 were assigned from the germline V gene (reference sequence) as LNHDA and SQIVND. V loses 5 bases, J loses 4 bases, and the germline ends lie 11 bases apart. From the cysteine through the phenylalanine, the CDR3 covers 13 amino acids. Of all the DNA, just the CDR3 is kept, 39 bases in frame from base 1.